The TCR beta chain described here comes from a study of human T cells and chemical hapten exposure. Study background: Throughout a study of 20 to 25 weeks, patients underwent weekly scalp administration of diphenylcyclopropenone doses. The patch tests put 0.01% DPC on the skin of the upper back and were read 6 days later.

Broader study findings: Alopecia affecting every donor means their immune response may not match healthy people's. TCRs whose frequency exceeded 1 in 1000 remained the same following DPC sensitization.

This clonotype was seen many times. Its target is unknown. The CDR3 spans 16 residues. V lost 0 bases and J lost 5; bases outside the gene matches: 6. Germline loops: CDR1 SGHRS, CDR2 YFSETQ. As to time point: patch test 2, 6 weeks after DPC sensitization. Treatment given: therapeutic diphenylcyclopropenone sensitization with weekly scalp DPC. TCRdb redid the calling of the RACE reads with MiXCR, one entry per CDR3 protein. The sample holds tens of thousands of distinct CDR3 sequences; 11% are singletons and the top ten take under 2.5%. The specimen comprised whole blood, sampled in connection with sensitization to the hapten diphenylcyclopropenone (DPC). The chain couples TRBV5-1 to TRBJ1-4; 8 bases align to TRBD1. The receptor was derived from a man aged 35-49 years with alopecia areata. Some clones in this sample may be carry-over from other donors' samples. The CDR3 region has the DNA TGCGCCAGCAGCTTGGCCCCAGGGGGCGCGAATGAAAAACTGTTTTTT. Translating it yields CASSLAPGGANEKLFF.